The 9 T cell receptor beta chains presented below share a single source sample, sequenced in a study of blood T cell repertoires in COVID-19. Generated by immunoSEQ multiplex PCR, the TCRdb table keeps only in-frame clones and is missing some. The data show about 250,000 clones, 86% seen once. Specimen: peripheral blood. These receptors were taken from a woman in her thirties with active or convalescent COVID-19.

The chain uses TRBV27 and TRBJ2-7; 9 nucleotides match TRBD1. V dropped 6 bases and J dropped 4; count of bases not matched to a gene: 10. Germline CDR1 is MNHEY and CDR2 is SMNVEV (reference sequence). The CDR3 runs 15 residues. Here the CDR3 reads CASSHSGTGLYEQYF. CDR3 nucleotides: TGTGCCAGCAGCCACTCCGGGACAGGGTTATACGAGCAGTACTTC.

This sequence joins TRBV6-6 and TRBJ1-6; 10 nucleotides match TRBD1. CDR3 size: 14 residues. CDR1 and CDR2 (germline): MNHNY, SVGAGI (reference sequence). V shed 6 bases, J shed 9 bases, and the junction held 5 bases outside the gene matches. The CDR3 DNA reads TGTGCCAGCAGAGGACAGGGGGAGGGTTCACCCCTCCACTTT. Translation: CASRGQGEGSPLHF.

The chain recombines TRBV7-9 with TRBJ2-7; TRBD1 matches at 8 bases. CDR1 and CDR2 from the germline V gene are SEHNR and FQNEAQ (reference sequence). The CDR3 is 14 amino acids. The ends lost 5 bases at V and 1 base at J; junction bases unmatched: 4. For the CDR3, the DNA is TGTGCCAGCAGCAGGGACAGGAATTCCTACGAGCAGTACTTC. It translates to CASSRDRNSYEQYF. Combining the CDR3 with reference TRBV7-9 and TRBJ2-7 gives the whole variable domain DTGVSQNPRHKITKRGQNVTFRCDPISEHNRLYWYRQTLGQGPEFLTYFQNEAQLEKSRLLSDRFSAERPKGSFSTLEIQRTEQGDSAMYLCASSRDRNSYEQYFGPGTRLTVT.

The genes are TRBV3-1 (or the pseudogene TRBV3-2) and TRBJ2-5, with TRBD1 matching over 10 bases. J lost 3 bases, V lost 1 base, and 5 bases had no gene match. This CDR3 is 16 amino acids long. Germline assignment: CDR1 LGHDT and CDR2 YNNKEL (reference sequence). The CDR3: CASSQGWTGGEETQYF. DNA of the CDR3: TGTGCCAGCAGCCAAGGGTGGACAGGGGGGGAAGAGACCCAGTACTTC.

The V and J genes are TRBV10-3 and TRBJ2-5; 8 bases align to TRBD1. CDR3 size: 14 residues. CDR1 and CDR2 (germline): ENHRY, SYGVKD. J was trimmed by 7 bases and V by 0 bases; bases with no gene match: 4. For the CDR3, the DNA is TGTGCCATCAGTGAGTCCGGACAGGGAGGGACCCAGTACTTC. It translates to CAISESGQGGTQYF.

J is TRBJ2-1 and V is TRBV10-3, with TRBD1 matching 7 bases. Germline CDR1 and CDR2: ENHRY and SYGVKD. J lost 4 bases, V lost 6 bases, and 6 bases had no gene match. The CDR3 extends over 14 amino acids. In DNA form, the CDR3 reads TGTGCCATCAGCACCGGGACAGAGTACAATGAGCAGTTCTTC. This gives the protein CAISTGTEYNEQFF.

This chain connects TRBV6-2 or TRBV6-3 to TRBJ1-2; possibly TRBD1 for D (6 bases). Germline CDR1 reads MNHEY; CDR2 reads SVGEGT. Trimming shortened V by 4 bases and J by 8 bases, and 20 bases separated the two germline ends. The CDR3 has 15 amino acids. The CDR3 region has the DNA TGTGCCAGCAGTTCCCCCCCGGGGACAAGTCGCGGCTACACCTTC. Amino acid sequence: CASSSPPGTSRGYTF.

This clone occurred once. The chain carries TRBV24-1 and TRBJ1-1; 9 nucleotides line up with TRBD1. Germline CDR1 and CDR2: KGHDR and SFDVKD. The CDR3 loop spans 15 amino acids. V gave up 5 bases and J gave up 4 bases; unmatched junction bases: 7. CDR3 bases: TGTGCCACCAGTGCCCAACAGGGGGCTGGCACTGAAGCTTTCTTT. Translated: CATSAQQGAGTEAFF.

This clone has more than one count but fewer than ten. The chain joins TRBV6-2 or TRBV6-3 to TRBJ1-1; D might be TRBD1 (5 bases). The CDR3 is made up of 16 amino acids. Trimming removed 4 bases from V and 4 bases from J, with 19 bases in between. Germline CDR1 is MNHEY and CDR2 is SVGEGT. The CDR3 DNA follows: TGTGCCAGCAGTTTCTCGGCGTACAGGCGAAGCACTGAAGCTTTCTTT. Amino acids: CASSFSAYRRSTEAFF.